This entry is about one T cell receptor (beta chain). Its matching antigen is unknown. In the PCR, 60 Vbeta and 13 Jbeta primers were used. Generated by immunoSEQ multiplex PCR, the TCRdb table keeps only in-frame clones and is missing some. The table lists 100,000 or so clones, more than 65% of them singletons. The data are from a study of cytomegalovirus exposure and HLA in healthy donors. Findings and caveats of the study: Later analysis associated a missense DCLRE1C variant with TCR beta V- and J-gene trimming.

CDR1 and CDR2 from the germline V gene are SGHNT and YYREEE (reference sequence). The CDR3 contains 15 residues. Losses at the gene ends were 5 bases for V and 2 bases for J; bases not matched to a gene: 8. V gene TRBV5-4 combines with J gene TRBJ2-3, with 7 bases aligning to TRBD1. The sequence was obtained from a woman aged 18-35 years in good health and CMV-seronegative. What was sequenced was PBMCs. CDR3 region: CASSSTGTPTDTQYF. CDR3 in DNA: TGTGCCAGCAGTTCGACAGGGACCCCCACAGATACGCAGTATTTT.